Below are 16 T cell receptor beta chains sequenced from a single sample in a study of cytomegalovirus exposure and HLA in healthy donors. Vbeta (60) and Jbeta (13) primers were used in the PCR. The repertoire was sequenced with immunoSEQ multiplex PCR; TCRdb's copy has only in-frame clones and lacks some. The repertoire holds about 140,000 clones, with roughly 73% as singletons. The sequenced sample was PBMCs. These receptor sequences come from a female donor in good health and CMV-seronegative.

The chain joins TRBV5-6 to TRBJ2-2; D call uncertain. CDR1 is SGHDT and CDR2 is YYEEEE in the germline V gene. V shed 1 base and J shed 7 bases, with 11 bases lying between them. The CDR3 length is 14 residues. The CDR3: CASSLPLIGGELFF. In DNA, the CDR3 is TGTGCCAGCAGCTTGCCACTGATTGGCGGGGAGCTGTTTTTT.

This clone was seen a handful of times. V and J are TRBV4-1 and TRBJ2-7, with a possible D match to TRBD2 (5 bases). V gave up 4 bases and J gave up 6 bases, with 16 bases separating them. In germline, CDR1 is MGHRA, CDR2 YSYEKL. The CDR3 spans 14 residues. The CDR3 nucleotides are TGCGCCAGCAGCCGTAGCGACGCTTTGAGCGAGCAGTACTTC. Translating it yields CASSRSDALSEQYF.

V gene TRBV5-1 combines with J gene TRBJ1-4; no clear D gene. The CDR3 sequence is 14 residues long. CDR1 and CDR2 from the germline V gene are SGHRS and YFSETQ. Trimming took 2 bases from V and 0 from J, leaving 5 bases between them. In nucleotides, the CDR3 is TGCGCCAGCAGCTTTCACACAACTAATGAAAAACTGTTTTTT. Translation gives CASSFHTTNEKLFF.

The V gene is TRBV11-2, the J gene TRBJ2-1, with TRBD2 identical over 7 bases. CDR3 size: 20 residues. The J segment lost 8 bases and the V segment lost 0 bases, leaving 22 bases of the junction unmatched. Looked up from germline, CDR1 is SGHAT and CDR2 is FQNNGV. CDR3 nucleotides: TGTGCCAGCAGCTTAGAGGGGCGGTCCCCCGGGGGGATTGGGTTCCATGAGCAGTTCTTC. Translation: CASSLEGRSPGGIGFHEQFF.

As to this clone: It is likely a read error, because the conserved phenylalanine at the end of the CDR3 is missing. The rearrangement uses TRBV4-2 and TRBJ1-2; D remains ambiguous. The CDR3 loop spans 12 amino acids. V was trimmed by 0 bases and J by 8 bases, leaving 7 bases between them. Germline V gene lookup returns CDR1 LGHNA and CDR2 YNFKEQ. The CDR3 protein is CASSQDGEGYTS. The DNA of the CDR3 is TGTGCCAGCAGCCAAGATGGAGAGGGCTACACCTCC.

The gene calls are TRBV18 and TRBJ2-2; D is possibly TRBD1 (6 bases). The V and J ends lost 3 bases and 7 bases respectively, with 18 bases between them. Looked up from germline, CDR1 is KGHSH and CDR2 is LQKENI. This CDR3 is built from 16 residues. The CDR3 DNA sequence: TGTGCCAGCTCACCCCTCGCGGCAGGGGAGAGCGGGGAGCTGTTTTTT. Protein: CASSPLAAGESGELFF. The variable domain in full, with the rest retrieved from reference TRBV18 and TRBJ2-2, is NAGVMQNPRHLVRRRGQEARLRCSPMKGHSHVYWYRQLPEEGLKFMVYLQKENIIDESGMPKERFSAEFPKEGPSILRIQQVVRGDSAAYFCASSPLAAGESGELFFGEGSRLTVL.

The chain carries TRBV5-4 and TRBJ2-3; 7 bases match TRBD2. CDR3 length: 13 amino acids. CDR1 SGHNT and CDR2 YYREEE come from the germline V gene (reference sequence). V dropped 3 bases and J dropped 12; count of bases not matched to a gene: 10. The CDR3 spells CASSSQTTSIQYF. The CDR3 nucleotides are TGTGCCAGCAGCTCCCAGACGACTAGCATTCAGTATTTT.

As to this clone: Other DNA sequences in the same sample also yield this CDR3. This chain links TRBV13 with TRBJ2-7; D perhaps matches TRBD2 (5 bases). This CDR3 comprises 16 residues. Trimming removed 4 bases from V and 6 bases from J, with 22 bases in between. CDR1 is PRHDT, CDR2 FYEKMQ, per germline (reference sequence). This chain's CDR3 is CASSSNPEVPAGEQYF. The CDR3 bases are TGTGCCAGCAGCTCGAACCCCGAGGTTCCGGCGGGCGAGCAGTACTTC.

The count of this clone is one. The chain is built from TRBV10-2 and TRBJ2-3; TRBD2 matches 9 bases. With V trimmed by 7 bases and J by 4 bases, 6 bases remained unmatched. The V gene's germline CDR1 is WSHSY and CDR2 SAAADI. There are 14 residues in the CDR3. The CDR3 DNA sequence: TGCGCCAGCATGTGGGGACTAGCATCAGATACGCAGTATTTT. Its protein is CASMWGLASDTQYF.

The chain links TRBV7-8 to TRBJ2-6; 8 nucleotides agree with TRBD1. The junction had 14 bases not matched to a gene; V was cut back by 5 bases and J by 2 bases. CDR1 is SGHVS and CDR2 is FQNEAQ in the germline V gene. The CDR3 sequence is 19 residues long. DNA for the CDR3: TGTGCCAGCAGCCCCAGGACAGGGCTTGATGTAACTGGGGCCAACGTCCTGACTTTC. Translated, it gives CASSPRTGLDVTGANVLTF.

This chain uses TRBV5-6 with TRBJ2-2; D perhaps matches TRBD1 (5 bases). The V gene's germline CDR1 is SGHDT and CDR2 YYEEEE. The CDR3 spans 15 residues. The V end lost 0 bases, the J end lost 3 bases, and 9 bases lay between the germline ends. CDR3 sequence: CASSLAQGYTGELFF. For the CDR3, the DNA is TGTGCCAGCAGCTTGGCTCAGGGATACACCGGGGAGCTGTTTTTT.

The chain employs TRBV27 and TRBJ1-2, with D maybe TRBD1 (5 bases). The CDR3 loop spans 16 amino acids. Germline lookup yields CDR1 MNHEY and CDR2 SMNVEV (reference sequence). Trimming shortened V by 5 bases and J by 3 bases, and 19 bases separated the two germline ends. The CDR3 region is CASSDTGGVSYYGYTF. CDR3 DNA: TGTGCCAGCAGTGACACCGGGGGGGTTTCCTACTATGGCTACACCTTC.

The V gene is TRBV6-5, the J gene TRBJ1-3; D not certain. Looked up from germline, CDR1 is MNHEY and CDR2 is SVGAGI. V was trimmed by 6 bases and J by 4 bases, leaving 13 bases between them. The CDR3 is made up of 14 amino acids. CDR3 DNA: TGTGCCAGCAGCCTATACCCCAGGGGAAACACCATATATTTT. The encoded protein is CASSLYPRGNTIYF.

The CDR3 nucleotides read TGTGCCATCAGCTACTTGACGGGACAGGGGGCTGATGGCTACACCTTC. Residues: CAISYLTGQGADGYTF. V usage is TRBV10-3 and J usage is TRBJ1-2; 12 bases align to TRBD1. Germline loops: CDR1 ENHRY, CDR2 SYGVKD. The J segment lost 6 bases and the V segment lost 6 bases, leaving 11 bases of the junction unmatched. The CDR3 has 16 residues.

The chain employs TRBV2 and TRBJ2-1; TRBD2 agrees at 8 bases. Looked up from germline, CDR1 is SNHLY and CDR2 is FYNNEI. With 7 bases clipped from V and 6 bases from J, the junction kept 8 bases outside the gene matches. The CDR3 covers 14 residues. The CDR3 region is CASKGAGDPNEQFF. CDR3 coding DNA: TGTGCCAGCAAAGGAGCGGGAGACCCCAATGAGCAGTTCTTC.

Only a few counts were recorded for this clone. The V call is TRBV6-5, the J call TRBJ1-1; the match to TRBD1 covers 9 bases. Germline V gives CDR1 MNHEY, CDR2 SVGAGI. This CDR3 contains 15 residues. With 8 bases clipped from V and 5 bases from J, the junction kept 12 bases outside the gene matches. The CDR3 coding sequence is TGTGCCAGCGGTCTACAGGGGGCGCGGTCGACTGAAGCTTTCTTT. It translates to CASGLQGARSTEAFF.